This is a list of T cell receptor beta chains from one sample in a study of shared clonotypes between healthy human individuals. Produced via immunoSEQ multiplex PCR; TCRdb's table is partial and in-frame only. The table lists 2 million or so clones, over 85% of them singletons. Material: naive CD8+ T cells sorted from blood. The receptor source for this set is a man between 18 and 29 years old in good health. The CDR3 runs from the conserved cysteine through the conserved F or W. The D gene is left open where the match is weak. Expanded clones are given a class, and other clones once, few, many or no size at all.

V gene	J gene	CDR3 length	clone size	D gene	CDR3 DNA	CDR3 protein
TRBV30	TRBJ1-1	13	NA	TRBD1	TGTGCCTGGACCCTACAGGGGGAAACTGAAGCTTTCTTT	CAWTLQGETEAFF
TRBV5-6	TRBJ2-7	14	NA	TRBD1	TGTGCCAGCAGCTCCACGGACAGGGTCTACGAGCAGTACTTC	CASSSTDRVYEQYF
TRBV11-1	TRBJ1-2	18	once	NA	TGTGCCAGCAGCTTAAGGAACCCTAGACAGGATCGAGACTATGGCTACACCTTC	CASSLRNPRQDRDYGYTF
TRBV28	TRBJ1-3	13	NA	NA	TGTGCCAGCACCCCCCCGTGGGGAAACACCATATATTTT	CASTPPWGNTIYF
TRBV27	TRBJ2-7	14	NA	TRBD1	TGTGCCAGCAGTCAACAGGGGGCGGCCTACGAGCAGTACTTC	CASSQQGAAYEQYF
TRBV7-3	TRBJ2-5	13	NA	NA	TGTGCCAGCAGCTTAGGGCCGCGGGAGACCCAGTACTTC	CASSLGPRETQYF
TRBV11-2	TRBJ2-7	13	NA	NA	TGTGCCAGCAGCCCAGGGGCATCCTACGAGCAGTACTTC	CASSPGASYEQYF
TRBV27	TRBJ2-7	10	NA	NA	TGTGCCAGCCGCTCCTACGAGCAGTACTTC	CASRSYEQYF
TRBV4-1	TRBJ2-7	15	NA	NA	TGCGCCAGCAGCCAAGATTCCGGGACCGCAGAGTCGCAGTACTTC	CASSQDSGTAESQYF
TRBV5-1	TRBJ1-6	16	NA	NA	TGCGCCAGCAGCTCCAAATGGACGGTAACGGATTCACCCCTCCACTTT	CASSSKWTVTDSPLHF
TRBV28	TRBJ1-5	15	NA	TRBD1	TGTGCCAGCAGTCCGCCTACAGGGGGTCCATGGCCCCAGCATTTT	CASSPPTGGPWPQHF
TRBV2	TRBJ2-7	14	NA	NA	TGTGCCAGCCGGTGGGGCCGGGTAAATTACGAGCAGTACTTC	CASRWGRVNYEQYF
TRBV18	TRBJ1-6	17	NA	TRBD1	TGTGCCAGCTCCCCCGACAGGGGGAGCTCCTATAATTCACCCCTCCACTTT	CASSPDRGSSYNSPLHF
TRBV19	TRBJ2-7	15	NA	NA	TGTGCCAGTAGTATAGGGAATCCCGGCATCTACGAGCAGTACTTC	CASSIGNPGIYEQYF
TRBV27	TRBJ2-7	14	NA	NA	TGTGCCAGCAGTTCATACCAGGGTGCCTACGAGCAGTACTTC	CASSSYQGAYEQYF
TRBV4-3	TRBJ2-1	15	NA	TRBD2	TGCGCCAGCAGCCAGGGACTAGCGGGAGGATGGGAGCAGTTCTTC	CASSQGLAGGWEQFF
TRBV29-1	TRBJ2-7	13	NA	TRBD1	TGCAGCGCAGGGACAGGGTATTCCTACGAGCAGTACTTC	CSAGTGYSYEQYF
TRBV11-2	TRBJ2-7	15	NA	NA	TGTGCCAGCAGCTCCCCCACAGGGAGCTCCTACGAGCAGTACTTC	CASSSPTGSSYEQYF
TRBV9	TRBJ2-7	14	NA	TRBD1	TGTGCCAGCAGCACAGGACAGGGGGCCACCGAGCAGTACTTC	CASSTGQGATEQYF
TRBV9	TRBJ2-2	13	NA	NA	TGTGCCAGCAGCTTTTTCCAAAGCGGGGAGCTGTTTTTT	CASSFFQSGELFF
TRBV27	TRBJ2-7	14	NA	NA	TGTGCCAGCAGTCCCCAGGTGGGAACCTACGAGCAGTACTTC	CASSPQVGTYEQYF
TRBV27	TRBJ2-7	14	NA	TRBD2	TGTGCCAGCAGCCCCAGCGGGATCCCCTACGAGCAGTACTTC	CASSPSGIPYEQYF
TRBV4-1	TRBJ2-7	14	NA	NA	TGCGCCAGCATCGACTTGGGACAACGGTACGAGCAGTACTTC	CASIDLGQRYEQYF
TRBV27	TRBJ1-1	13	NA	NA	TGTGCCAGCAGTGTGGGACCGAACACTGAAGCTTTCTTT	CASSVGPNTEAFF
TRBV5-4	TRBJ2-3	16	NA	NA	TGTGCCAGCAGCTCGTTCACGGGAGAAATGTCAGATACGCAGTATTTT	CASSSFTGEMSDTQYF
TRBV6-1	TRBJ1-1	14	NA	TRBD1	TGTGCCAGCAGGGACAGGGGTAGGAACACTGAAGCTTTCTTT	CASRDRGRNTEAFF
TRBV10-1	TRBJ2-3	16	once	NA	TGCGCCAGCAGTGAAACCTTGGACACGGCGACAGATACGCAGTATTTT	CASSETLDTATDTQYF
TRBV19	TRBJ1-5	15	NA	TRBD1	TGTGCCAGTAGTATAGTGGACAGGGAAGATCAGCCCCAGCATTTT	CASSIVDREDQPQHF
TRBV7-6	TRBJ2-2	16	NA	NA	TGTGCCAGCAGCTTGGCAGGGGTCTCGTACACCGGGGAGCTGTTTTTT	CASSLAGVSYTGELFF
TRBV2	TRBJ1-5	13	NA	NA	TGTGCCAGCCGTAGAGATATTAATCAGCCCCAGCATTTT	CASRRDINQPQHF
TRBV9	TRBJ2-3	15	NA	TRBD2	TGTGCCAGCAGCGGAAGGAGCGGGATCACAGATACGCAGTATTTT	CASSGRSGITDTQYF
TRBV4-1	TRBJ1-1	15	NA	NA	TGCGCCAGCAGCCAAGCGGTAGGACAAGGCACTGAAGCTTTCTTT	CASSQAVGQGTEAFF
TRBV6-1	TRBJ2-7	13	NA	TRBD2	TGTGCCAGCAGCCTCGGGAGGGTCTACGAGCAGTACTTC	CASSLGRVYEQYF
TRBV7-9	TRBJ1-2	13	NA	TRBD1	TGTGCCAGCAGCTCCGATACGACAGGGCCCGCCACCTTC	CASSSDTTGPATF
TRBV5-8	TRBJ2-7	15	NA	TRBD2	TGTGCCAGCAGCTTGTCGAGCGGGAGGGCTCAGGAGCAGTACTTC	CASSLSSGRAQEQYF
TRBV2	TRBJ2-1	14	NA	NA	TGTGCCAGCAGTGATTTGAGACTAAACAATGAGCAGTTCTTC	CASSDLRLNNEQFF
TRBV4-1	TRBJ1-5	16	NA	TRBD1	TGCGCCAGCAGCCCCCTTGGACAGGGCGCTGTCCAGCCCCAGCATTTT	CASSPLGQGAVQPQHF
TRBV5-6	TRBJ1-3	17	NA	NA	TGTGCCAGCAGTCTTCCCTCAGCGGACGGCTCTGGAAACACCATATATTTT	CASSLPSADGSGNTIYF
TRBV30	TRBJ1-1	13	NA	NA	TGTGCCTGGAGCGCCGGCCACAGCGACAGAGCTTTCTTT	CAWSAGHSDRAFF
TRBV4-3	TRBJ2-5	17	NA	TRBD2	TGCGCCAGCAGCCAAGAGATGAGCGGGAGGTCGGGAGAGACCCAGTACTTC	CASSQEMSGRSGETQYF
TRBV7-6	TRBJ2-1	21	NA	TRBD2	TGTGCCAGCAGCTTAGCGTCTGGGCTAGCGGGGGGGTCTCTCTCCTACAATGAGCAGTTCTTC	CASSLASGLAGGSLSYNEQFF
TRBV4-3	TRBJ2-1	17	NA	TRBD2	TGCGCCAGCAGCCAAGATCTATTTGCGGGAGCAGGCAATGAGCAGTTCTTC	CASSQDLFAGAGNEQFF
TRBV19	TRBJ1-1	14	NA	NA	TGTGCCAGTAGTCCCTCGGGGGGAGTATCTGAAGCTTTCTTT	CASSPSGGVSEAFF
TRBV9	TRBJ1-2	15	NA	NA	TGTGCCAGCGGCGAGGGTCCTCGTGCTAACTATGGCTACACCTTC	CASGEGPRANYGYTF
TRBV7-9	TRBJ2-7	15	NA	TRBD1	TGTGCCAGCAGCGATTACCGGGACAGGGTAGACGAGCAGTACTTC	CASSDYRDRVDEQYF
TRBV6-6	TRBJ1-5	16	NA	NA	TGTGCCAGCAGTTACGGGGGAGAGTGGGGCAATCAGCCCCAGCATTTT	CASSYGGEWGNQPQHF
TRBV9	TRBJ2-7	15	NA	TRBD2	TGTGCCAGCAGCGTCGGGGCGGGAGGGCCTTACGAGCAGTACTTC	CASSVGAGGPYEQYF
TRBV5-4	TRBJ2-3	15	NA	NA	TGTGCCAGCAGCTTGCTGGGCGGGGAGCCAGGTACGCAGTATTTT	CASSLLGGEPGTQYF
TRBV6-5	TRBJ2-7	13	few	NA	TGTGCCAGCAGTTTGGACGGTTCCTACGAGCAGTACTTC	CASSLDGSYEQYF
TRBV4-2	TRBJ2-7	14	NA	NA	TGTGCCAGCAGCCAAGCTTCGGAGGGGAGCGAGCAGTACTTC	CASSQASEGSEQYF
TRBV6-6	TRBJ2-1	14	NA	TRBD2	TGTGCCAGCAGTTCCCTAGCGGGGTACAATGAGCAGTTCTTC	CASSSLAGYNEQFF
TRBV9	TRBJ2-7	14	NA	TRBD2	TGTGCCAGCAGCTTACGGGGGGACTCCTACGAGCAGTACTTC	CASSLRGDSYEQYF
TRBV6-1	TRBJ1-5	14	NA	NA	TGTGCCAGCAGTGAACAAGGGGGGTATCAGCCCCAGCATTTT	CASSEQGGYQPQHF
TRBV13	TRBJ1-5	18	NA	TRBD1	TGTGCCAGCAGCTCCTCCGGGACAGGGGGTTTGGGCAATCAGCCCCAGCATTTT	CASSSSGTGGLGNQPQHF
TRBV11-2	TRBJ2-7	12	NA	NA	TGTGCCAGCAGCTCGGGAGTCGTCGAGCAGTACTTC	CASSSGVVEQYF
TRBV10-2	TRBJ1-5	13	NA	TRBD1	TGCGCCAGCAGTGTAGGGGGCGATCAGCCCCAGCATTTT	CASSVGGDQPQHF
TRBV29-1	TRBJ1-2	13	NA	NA	TGCAGCGTTGAAGCGGATTATAACTATGGCTACACCTTC	CSVEADYNYGYTF
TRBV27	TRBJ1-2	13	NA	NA	TGTGCCAGCACTCCCGGTCGCGGCGAGGGCTACACCTTC	CASTPGRGEGYTF
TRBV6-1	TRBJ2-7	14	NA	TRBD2	TGTGCCAGCCCGGGGGCGGGAGGTCCCTACGAGCAGTACTTC	CASPGAGGPYEQYF
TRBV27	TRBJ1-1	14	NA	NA	TGTGCCAGCAGTCCGGGGACACCGAACACTGAAGCTTTCTTT	CASSPGTPNTEAFF